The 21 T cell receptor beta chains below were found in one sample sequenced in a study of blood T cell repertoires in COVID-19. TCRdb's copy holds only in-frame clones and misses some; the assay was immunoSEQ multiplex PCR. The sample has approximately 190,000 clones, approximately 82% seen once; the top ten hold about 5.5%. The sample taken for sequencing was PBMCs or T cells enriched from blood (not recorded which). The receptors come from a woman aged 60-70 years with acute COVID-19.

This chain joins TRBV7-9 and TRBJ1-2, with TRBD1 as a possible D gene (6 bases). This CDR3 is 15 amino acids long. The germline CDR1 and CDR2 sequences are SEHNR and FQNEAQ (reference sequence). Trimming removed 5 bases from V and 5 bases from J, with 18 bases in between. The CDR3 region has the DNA TGTGCCAGCAGCCCCGCTGACAGGTTAGGTTATGGCTACACCTTC. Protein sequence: CASSPADRLGYGYTF.

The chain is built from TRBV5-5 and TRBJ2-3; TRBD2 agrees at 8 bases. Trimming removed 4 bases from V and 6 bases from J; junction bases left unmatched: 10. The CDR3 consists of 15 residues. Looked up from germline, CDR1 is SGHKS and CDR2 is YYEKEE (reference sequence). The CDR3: CASSHTGTRGDTQYF. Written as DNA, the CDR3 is TGTGCCAGCAGCCATACAGGGACTAGGGGGGATACGCAGTATTTT. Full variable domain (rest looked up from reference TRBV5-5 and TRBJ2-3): DAGVTQSPTHLIKTRGQQVTLRCSPISGHKSVSWYQQVLGQGPQFIFQYYEKEERGRGNFPDRFSARQFPNYSSELNVNALLLGDSALYLCASSHTGTRGDTQYFGPGTRLTVL.

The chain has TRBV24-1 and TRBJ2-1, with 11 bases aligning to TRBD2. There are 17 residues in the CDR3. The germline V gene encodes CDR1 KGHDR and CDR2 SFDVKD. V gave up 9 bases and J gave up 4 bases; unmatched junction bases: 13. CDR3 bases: TGTGCCACCGCGGAAGGTAGCGGGGGGGCGGAGTACAATGAGCAGTTCTTC. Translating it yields CATAEGSGGAEYNEQFF.

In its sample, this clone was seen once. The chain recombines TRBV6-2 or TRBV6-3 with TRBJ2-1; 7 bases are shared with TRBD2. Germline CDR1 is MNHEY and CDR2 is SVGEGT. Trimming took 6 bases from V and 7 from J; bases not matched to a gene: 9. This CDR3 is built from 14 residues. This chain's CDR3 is CASSKLARGNEQFF. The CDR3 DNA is TGTGCCAGCAGCAAACTAGCGAGAGGGAATGAGCAGTTCTTC.

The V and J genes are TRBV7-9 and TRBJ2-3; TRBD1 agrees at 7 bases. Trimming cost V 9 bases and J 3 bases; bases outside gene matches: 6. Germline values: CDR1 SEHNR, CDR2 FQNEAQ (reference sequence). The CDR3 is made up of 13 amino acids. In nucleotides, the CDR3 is TGTGCCAGGGAAAGACAGGGTACAGATACGCAGTATTTT. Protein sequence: CARERQGTDTQYF.

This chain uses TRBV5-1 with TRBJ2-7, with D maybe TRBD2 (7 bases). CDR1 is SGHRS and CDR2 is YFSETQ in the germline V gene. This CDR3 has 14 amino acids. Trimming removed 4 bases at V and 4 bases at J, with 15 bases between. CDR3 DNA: TGCGCCAGCAGCCCCCGGGGGGCGGCATACGAGCAGTACTTC. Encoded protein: CASSPRGAAYEQYF. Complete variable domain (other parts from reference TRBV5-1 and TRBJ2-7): KAGVTQTPRYLIKTRGQQVTLSCSPISGHRSVSWYQQTPGQGLQFLFEYFSETQRNKGNFPGRFSGRQFSNSRSEMNVSTLELGDSALYLCASSPRGAAYEQYFGPGTRLTVT.

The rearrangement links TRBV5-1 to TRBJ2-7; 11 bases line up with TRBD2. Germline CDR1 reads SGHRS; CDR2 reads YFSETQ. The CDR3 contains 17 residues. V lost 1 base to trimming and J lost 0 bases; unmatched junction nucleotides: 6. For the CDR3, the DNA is TGCGCCAGCAGCTTGACCGCTAGCGGGAGGAACTCCTACGAGCAGTACTTC. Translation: CASSLTASGRNSYEQYF.

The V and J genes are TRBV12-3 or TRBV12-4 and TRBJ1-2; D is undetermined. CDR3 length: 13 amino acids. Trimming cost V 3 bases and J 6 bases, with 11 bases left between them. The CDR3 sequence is CASSLGRLHGYTF. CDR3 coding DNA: TGTGCCAGCAGTTTGGGCCGGCTCCATGGCTACACCTTC.

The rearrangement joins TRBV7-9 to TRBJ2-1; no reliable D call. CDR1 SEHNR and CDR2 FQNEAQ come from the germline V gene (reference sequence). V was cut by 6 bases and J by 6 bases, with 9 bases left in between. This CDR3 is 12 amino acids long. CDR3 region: CASSPFPNEQFF. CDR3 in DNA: TGTGCCAGCAGTCCCTTCCCCAATGAGCAGTTCTTC. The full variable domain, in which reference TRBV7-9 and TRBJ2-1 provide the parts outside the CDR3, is DTGVSQNPRHKITKRGQNVTFRCDPISEHNRLYWYRQTLGQGPEFLTYFQNEAQLEKSRLLSDRFSAERPKGSFSTLEIQRTEQGDSAMYLCASSPFPNEQFFGPGTRLTVL.

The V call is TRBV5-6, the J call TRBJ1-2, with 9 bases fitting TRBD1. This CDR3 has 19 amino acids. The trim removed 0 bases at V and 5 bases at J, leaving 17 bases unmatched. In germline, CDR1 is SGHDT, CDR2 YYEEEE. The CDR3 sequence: CASSLVPGQGAPSFYGYTF. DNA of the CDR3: TGTGCCAGCAGCTTGGTTCCGGGACAGGGTGCTCCTAGTTTTTATGGCTACACCTTC.

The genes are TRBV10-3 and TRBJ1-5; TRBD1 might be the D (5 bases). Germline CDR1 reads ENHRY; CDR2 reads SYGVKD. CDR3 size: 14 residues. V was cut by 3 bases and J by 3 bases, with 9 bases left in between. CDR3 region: CAISEGRDNQPQHF. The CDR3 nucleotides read TGTGCCATCAGTGAAGGCAGGGACAATCAGCCCCAGCATTTT.

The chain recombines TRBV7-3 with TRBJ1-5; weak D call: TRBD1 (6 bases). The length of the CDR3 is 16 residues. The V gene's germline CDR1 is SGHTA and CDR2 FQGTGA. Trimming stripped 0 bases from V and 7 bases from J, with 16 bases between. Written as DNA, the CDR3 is TGTGCCAGCAGCTTAACTTTGGGGGGAGGGGGGCAGCCCCAGCATTTT. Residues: CASSLTLGGGGQPQHF.

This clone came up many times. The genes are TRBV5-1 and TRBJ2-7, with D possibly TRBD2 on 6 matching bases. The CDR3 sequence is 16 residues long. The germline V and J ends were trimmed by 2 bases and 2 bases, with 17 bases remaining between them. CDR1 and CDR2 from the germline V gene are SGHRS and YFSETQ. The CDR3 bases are TGCGCCAGCAGCTTAGGAGCGGGCGGGAACACCTACGAGCAGTACTTC. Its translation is CASSLGAGGNTYEQYF. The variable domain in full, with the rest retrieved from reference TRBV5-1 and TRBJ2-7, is KAGVTQTPRYLIKTRGQQVTLSCSPISGHRSVSWYQQTPGQGLQFLFEYFSETQRNKGNFPGRFSGRQFSNSRSEMNVSTLELGDSALYLCASSLGAGGNTYEQYFGPGTRLTVT.

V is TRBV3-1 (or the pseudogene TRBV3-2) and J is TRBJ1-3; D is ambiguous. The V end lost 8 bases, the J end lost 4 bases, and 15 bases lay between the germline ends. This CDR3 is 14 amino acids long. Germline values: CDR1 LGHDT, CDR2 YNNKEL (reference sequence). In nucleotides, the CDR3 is TGTGCCAGCGGAACAGTGCCCGGAGGAAACACCATATATTTT. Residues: CASGTVPGGNTIYF.

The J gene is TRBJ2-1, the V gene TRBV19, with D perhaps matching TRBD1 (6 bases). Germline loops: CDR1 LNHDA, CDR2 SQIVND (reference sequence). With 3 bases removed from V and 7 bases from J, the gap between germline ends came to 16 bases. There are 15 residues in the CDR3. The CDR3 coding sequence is TGTGCCAGTAGTATGACAGGTCGGATGGAGAATGAGCAGTTCTTC. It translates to CASSMTGRMENEQFF.

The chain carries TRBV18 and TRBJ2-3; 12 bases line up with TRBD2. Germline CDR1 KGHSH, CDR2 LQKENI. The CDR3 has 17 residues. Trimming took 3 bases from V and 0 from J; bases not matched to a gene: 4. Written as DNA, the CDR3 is TGTGCCAGCTCACCTTTTGGGACTAGCGGGAGCACAGATACGCAGTATTTT. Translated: CASSPFGTSGSTDTQYF.

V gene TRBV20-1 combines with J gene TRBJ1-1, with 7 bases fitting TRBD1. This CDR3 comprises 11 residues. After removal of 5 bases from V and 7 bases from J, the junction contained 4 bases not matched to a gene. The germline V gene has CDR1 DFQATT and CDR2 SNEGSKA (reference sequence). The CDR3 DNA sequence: TGCAGTGCTCCCCGGGACAGTGAAGCTTTCTTT. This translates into CSAPRDSEAFF.

The CDR3 spells CASSPNGDRGETQYF. In DNA, the CDR3 is TGTGCCAGCTCACCAAATGGGGACCGGGGGGAGACCCAGTACTTC. This chain links TRBV18 with TRBJ2-5, with D maybe TRBD2 (6 bases). The V and J ends lost 2 bases and 5 bases respectively, with 15 bases between them. The CDR3 is 15 residues long. Germline CDR1 reads KGHSH; CDR2 reads LQKENI.

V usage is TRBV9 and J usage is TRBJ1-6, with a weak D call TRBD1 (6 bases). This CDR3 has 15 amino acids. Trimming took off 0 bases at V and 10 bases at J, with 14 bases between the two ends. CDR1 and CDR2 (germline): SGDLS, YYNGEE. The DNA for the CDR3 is TGTGCCAGCAGCGTAGCGCAGGGGACGCCATCACCCCTCCACTTT. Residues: CASSVAQGTPSPLHF. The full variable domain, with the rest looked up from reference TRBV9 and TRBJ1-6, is DSGVTQTPKHLITATGQRVTLRCSPRSGDLSVYWYQQSLDQGLQFLIQYYNGEERAKGNILERFSAQQFPDLHSELNLSSLELGDSALYFCASSVAQGTPSPLHFGNGTRLTVT.

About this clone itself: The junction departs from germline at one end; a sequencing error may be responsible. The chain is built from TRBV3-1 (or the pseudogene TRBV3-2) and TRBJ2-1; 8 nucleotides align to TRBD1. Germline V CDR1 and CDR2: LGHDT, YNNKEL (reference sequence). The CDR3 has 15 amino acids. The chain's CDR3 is CASSQDSSSWTGSVF. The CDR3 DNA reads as TGTGCCAGCAGCCAAGATAGCTCGAGTTGGACAGGGTCGGTCTTC.

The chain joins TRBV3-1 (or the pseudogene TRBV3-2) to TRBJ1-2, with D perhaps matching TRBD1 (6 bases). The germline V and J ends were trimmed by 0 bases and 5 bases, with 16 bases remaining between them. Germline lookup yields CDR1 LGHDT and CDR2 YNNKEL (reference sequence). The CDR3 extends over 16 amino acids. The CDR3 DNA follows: TGTGCCAGCAGCCAAGACCAACTGACAGGCGATTATGGCTACACCTTC. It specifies CASSQDQLTGDYGYTF.